One T cell receptor (beta chain) is described in this entry. Germline V gene sequence: CDR1 WSHSY, CDR2 SAAADI. CDR3 length: 19 amino acids. Unmatched junction bases numbered 18, after V lost 6 bases and J lost 0 bases. This record belongs to a study of T cell responses to AZD1222 COVID-19 vaccine. The table came from immunoSEQ multiplex PCR; TCRdb's copy has only in-frame clones and leaves some out. Seen here are some 100,000 clones, roughly 90% observed once, and the top ten hold roughly 6.9%. The sample here was peripheral blood, taken 28 days after the second AZD1222 dose. V and J are TRBV10-2 and TRBJ2-3, with 7 bases lining up with TRBD2. This receptor was identified in an adult who received the AZD1222 COVID-19 vaccine. CDR3: CASSARRLLAKSSTDTQYF. The CDR3, as DNA: TGCGCCAGCAGCGCACGCAGATTACTAGCGAAATCTAGCACAGATACGCAGTATTTT.